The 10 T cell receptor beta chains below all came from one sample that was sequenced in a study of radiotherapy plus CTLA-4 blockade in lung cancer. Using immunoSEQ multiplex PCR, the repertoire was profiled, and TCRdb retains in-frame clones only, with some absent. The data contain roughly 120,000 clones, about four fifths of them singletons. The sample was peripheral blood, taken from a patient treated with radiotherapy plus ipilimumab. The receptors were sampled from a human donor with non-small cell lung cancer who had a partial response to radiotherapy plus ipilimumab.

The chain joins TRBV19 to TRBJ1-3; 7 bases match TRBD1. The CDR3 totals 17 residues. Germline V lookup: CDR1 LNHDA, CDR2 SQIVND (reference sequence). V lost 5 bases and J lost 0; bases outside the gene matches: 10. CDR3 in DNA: TGTGCCAGTAGTCCGAAGACAGGGTCCATCTCTGGAAACACCATATATTTT. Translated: CASSPKTGSISGNTIYF.

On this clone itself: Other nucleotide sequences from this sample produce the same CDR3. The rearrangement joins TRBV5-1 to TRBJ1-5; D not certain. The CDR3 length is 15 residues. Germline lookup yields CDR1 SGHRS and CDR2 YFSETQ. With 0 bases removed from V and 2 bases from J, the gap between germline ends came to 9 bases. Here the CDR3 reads CASSLDGRGNQPQHF. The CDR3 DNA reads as TGCGCCAGCAGCTTGGACGGGAGGGGCAATCAGCCCCAGCATTTT.

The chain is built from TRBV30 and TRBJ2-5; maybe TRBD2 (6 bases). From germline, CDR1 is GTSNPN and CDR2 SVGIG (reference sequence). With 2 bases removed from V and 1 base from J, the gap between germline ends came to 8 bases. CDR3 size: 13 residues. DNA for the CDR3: TGTGCCTGGAGTTGGGGGGTCCAAGAGACCCAGTACTTC. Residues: CAWSWGVQETQYF.

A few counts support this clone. CDR3 amino acids: CASSRDRMSYEQYF. DNA of the CDR3: TGTGCCAGCAGCCGGGACAGGATGTCCTACGAGCAGTACTTC. V is TRBV7-2 and J is TRBJ2-7, with 8 bases lining up with TRBD1. This CDR3 contains 14 residues. CDR1 and CDR2 from the germline V gene are SGHTA and FQGNSA. With 5 bases clipped from V and 1 base from J, the junction kept 4 bases outside the gene matches.

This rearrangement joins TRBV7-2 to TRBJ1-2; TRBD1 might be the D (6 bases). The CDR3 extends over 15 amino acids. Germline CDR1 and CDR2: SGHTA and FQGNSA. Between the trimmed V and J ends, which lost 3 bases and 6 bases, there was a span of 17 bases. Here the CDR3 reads CASSFKSSTGNGYTF. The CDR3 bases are TGTGCCAGCAGCTTCAAGTCCAGTACAGGGAATGGCTACACCTTC. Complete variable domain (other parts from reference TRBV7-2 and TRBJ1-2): GAGVSQSPSNKVTEKGKDVELRCDPISGHTALYWYRQSLGQGLEFLIYFQGNSAPDKSGLPSDRFSAERTGGSVSTLTIQRTQQEDSAVYLCASSFKSSTGNGYTFGSGTRLTVV.

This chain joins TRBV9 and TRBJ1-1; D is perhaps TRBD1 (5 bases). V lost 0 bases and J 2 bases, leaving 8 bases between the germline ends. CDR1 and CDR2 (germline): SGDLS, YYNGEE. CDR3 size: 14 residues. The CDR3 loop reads CASSVGTGNTEAFF. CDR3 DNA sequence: TGTGCCAGCAGCGTAGGAACAGGAAACACTGAAGCTTTCTTT.

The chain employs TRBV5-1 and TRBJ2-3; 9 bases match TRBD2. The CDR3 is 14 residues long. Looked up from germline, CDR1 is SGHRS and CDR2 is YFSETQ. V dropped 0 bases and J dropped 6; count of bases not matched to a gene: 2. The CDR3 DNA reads TGCGCCAGCAGCTTGGGACTAGCGGTCGATACGCAGTATTTT. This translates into CASSLGLAVDTQYF.

This CDR3 is CASKQRERDIQYF. DNA for the CDR3: TGTGCCAGCAAACAGCGGGAGAGGGACATTCAGTACTTC. The rearrangement uses TRBV6-6 and TRBJ2-4; 8 bases map to TRBD2. Per the germline V gene, CDR1 is MNHNY and CDR2 is SVGAGI (reference sequence). The CDR3 runs 13 residues. With 7 bases clipped from V and 8 bases from J, the junction kept 7 bases outside the gene matches.

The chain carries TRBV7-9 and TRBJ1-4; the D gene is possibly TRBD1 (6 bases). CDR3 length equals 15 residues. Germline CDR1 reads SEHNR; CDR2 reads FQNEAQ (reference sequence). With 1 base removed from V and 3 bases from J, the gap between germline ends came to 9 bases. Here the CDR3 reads CASSLDTGSNEKLFF. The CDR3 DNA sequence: TGTGCCAGCAGCTTAGATACAGGGTCTAATGAAAAACTGTTTTTT.

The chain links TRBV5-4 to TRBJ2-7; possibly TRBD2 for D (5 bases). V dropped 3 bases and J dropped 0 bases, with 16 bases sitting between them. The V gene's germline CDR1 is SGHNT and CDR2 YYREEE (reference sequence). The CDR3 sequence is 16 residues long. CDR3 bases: TGTGCCAGCAGCTCGGTCGGGAACAGCTTCTCCTACGAGCAGTACTTC. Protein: CASSSVGNSFSYEQYF.